The sequence of this TCR beta chain was determined in a study of blood T cell repertoires in COVID-19 (dated by TCRdb to the early 2020s). Broadly, across the study: Samples from collaborators originated in the United States, Italy and Spain and spanned both the acute and convalescent phases of COVID-19. HLA class I and class II types, where available, came from metadata supplied by the sample provider rather than from assay-based typing. The sample metadata nearly always contained a de-identified subject ID, COVID-19 status, age in years and sex. The repertoires were released in a freely available public database intended as a resource for research on the immune response to SARS-CoV-2. Deeply sampled blood TCRbeta repertoires from subjects exposed to, actively infected with, or recovered from COVID-19 were included in the dataset. Samples came from the ongoing ImmuneRACE study (first 160 participants) plus 1,254 subjects from 6 global collaborators. The prospective study material was composed of cDNA or gDNA derived from T cells, B-cell-depleted T cells, or PBMCs. What the study reported, not specific to this receptor: The quantity of clinical and demographic metadata differed by source and by participant and was supplied without curation.

TCRbeta CDR3 regions were amplified from genomic DNA using the immunoSEQ Assay, a bias-controlled multiplex PCR. For the original study's pipeline: The number of nucleated cells in each sample was estimated from the amplification of reference gene primers within the assay. Sequence reads were collapsed and filtered to measure the absolute abundance of every unique TCRbeta CDR3 rearrangement. Productive Simpson clonality was computed per sample as the square root of Simpson's diversity index over productive rearrangements. This is the immuneACCESS table as TCRdb keeps it, with only in-frame sequences that have V and J called. A part of the clones is gone; compared with another copy, unresolved V genes explain less than half, and the rest is unexplained. That table supplies the V and J calls and clone size; D and trimming were determined from the DNA. The table for this sample lists 97,000 or so clones; roughly four fifths of them were counted only once. The ten largest make up 10% of the sample.

With regard to this clone: No cognate antigen has been identified for it. Per-base quality was not reported, and no clone a single base away is much larger than it.

Trimming costs V 5 bases and J 9 bases, and their ends lie 20 bases apart. The CDR3, cysteine through phenylalanine, is 16 amino acids long. Only CDR3 DNA is held: 48 bases, read in frame from base 1. Per the germline V gene, SGHTA is the CDR1 and FQGNSA is the CDR2. Whole blood was collected in K2EDTA tubes by collaborating institutions according to the institutions' own protocols. Collaborator samples were shipped for TCRbeta analysis as frozen whole blood, isolated PBMCs, or DNA extracted from either sample type. The chain uses TRBV7-2 and TRBJ1-6; the best D guess is TRBD1, with 6 bases matching. The TCR originated in a man between 65 and 79 years old with acute or convalescent COVID-19. The sequencing input was peripheral blood. The CDR3 region has the sequence CASSPNGGPRASPLHF. The nucleotide sequence is TGTGCCAGCAGCCCGAACGGGGGGCCGCGGGCTTCACCCCTCCACTTT.